The 12 T cell receptor beta chains given below trace back to one sample, sequenced in a study of T-cell reconstitution after alpha-beta-depleted transplantation in children. This sample's TCRbeta library carried unique molecular identifier barcodes. MiXCR was run by TCRdb on the PCR reads, yielding one entry per CDR3 protein. The data show 800,000 to 1,000,000 distinct CDR3 sequences, around 30% seen once. Sequencing was performed on PBMCs, mostly from graft donor cells, taken 360 days after TCRalphabeta/CD19-depleted stem cell transplant. The receptors shown here come from a boy in the first two years of life who had a stem cell transplant for SCID, so the T cells may come from the graft donor.

This chain connects TRBV6-5 to TRBJ2-1; D is possibly TRBD1 or TRBD2 (6 bases each). V gave up 1 base and J gave up 6 bases, with 13 bases separating them. This CDR3 region has 15 residues. In germline, CDR1 is MNHEY, CDR2 SVGAGI. In DNA, the CDR3 is TGTGCCAGCAGTTACTGGGCAGGGGAGGCCAATGAGCAGTTCTTC. Its protein is CASSYWAGEANEQFF.

The V and J genes are TRBV7-2 and TRBJ1-1; no clear D. The CDR3 contains 14 residues. In germline, CDR1 is SGHTA, CDR2 FQGNSA. The germline V and J ends were trimmed by 8 bases and 0 bases, with 13 bases remaining between them. The CDR3 coding sequence is TGTGCCAGCTCTCTATTTCAGGTGAACACTGAAGCTTTCTTT. Its translation is CASSLFQVNTEAFF.

The chain is built from TRBV9 and TRBJ2-2, with D hard to call. The germline V gene has CDR1 SGDLS and CDR2 YYNGEE. This CDR3 region has 14 residues. V lost 2 bases, J lost 6 bases, and 11 bases lay in between. The CDR3 loop is CASSVNYSPGELFF. The CDR3 nucleotides read TGTGCCAGCAGCGTCAACTACTCTCCCGGGGAGCTGTTTTTT. Combining the CDR3 with reference TRBV9 and TRBJ2-2 gives the whole variable domain DSGVTQTPKHLITATGQRVTLRCSPRSGDLSVYWYQQSLDQGLQFLIQYYNGEERAKGNILERFSAQQFPDLHSELNLSSLELGDSALYFCASSVNYSPGELFFGEGSRLTVL.

This sequence joins TRBV5-1 and TRBJ1-5; D call uncertain. V was shortened by 0 bases and J by 8 bases, with 15 bases between the two germline ends. The CDR3 is made up of 15 amino acids. CDR1 SGHRS and CDR2 YFSETQ come from the germline V gene. The CDR3 region is CASSLGPSAMEPQHF. CDR3 in DNA: TGCGCCAGCAGCTTGGGACCATCAGCCATGGAGCCCCAGCATTTT.

This clonotype came up once. The DNA for the CDR3 is TGTGCCATCAGACGGACAGGGGCCAATGAGCAGTTCTTC. Its protein product is CAIRRTGANEQFF. The chain links TRBV10-3 to TRBJ2-1; 9 nucleotides line up with TRBD1. The CDR3 has 13 residues. CDR1 ENHRY and CDR2 SYGVKD come from the germline V gene. J was trimmed by 6 bases and V by 6 bases; bases with no gene match: 3.

The CDR3 bases are TGTGCCAGCACCCTTGGACACGGCCTTGGCGAGCAGTACTTC. Its protein is CASTLGHGLGEQYF. V usage is TRBV7-9 and J usage is TRBJ2-7; TRBD1 might be the D (5 bases). CDR3 length: 14 residues. V lost 7 bases and J lost 6, with 19 bases in between. The germline V gene encodes CDR1 SEHNR and CDR2 FQNEAQ (reference sequence).

The chain couples TRBV9 to TRBJ2-1; D is possibly TRBD1 or TRBD2 (7 bases each). This CDR3 has 16 residues. Germline-derived CDR1 and CDR2 are SGDLS and YYNGEE. With 4 bases removed from V and 3 bases from J, the gap between germline ends came to 17 bases. The CDR3 is CASSQGGFHIYNEQFF. Here the CDR3 DNA reads TGTGCCAGCAGCCAGGGGGGGTTTCATATCTACAATGAGCAGTTCTTC.

This clonotype has a handful of counts. This CDR3 is CASSALAGLTNNYEQYF. The DNA of the CDR3 is TGTGCCAGCAGCGCACTAGCGGGGTTGACTAACAACTACGAGCAGTACTTC. The chain couples TRBV7-2 to TRBJ2-7, with TRBD2 matching 10 bases. Trimming at V came to 5 bases and at J to 3 bases, leaving 13 bases not matched to a gene. This CDR3 region has 17 residues. Germline V CDR1 and CDR2: SGHTA, FQGNSA.

In its sample, this clonotype was seen a few times. The V and J genes are TRBV28 and TRBJ1-2, with 9 positions matching TRBD1. The CDR3 runs 15 residues. Germline CDR1 is MDHEN and CDR2 is SYDVKM. The V and J ends lost 3 bases and 4 bases, in that order; junction bases with no gene match: 6. This CDR3 reads CASSLLGTGTYGYTF. The DNA of the CDR3 is TGTGCCAGCAGTTTGCTCGGGACAGGGACCTATGGCTACACCTTC.

J is TRBJ2-2 and V is TRBV7-8; a weak D match, TRBD1 (5 bases). The germline V and J ends were trimmed by 1 base and 8 bases, with 20 bases remaining between them. The CDR3 runs to 17 residues. Germline V gene data show CDR1 as SGHVS and CDR2 as FQNEAQ. The CDR3 DNA reads as TGTGCCAGCAGCTTAGGTTTTAGGGCCTGGAAGGGGGGGGAGCTGTTTTTT. Translation: CASSLGFRAWKGGELFF.

This clonotype was seen more than once but under ten times. The CDR3 DNA sequence: TGCGCCAGCAGCTTGAATGGGGGCCTGGAGACCCAGTACTTC. This gives the protein CASSLNGGLETQYF. The gene calls are TRBV5-1 and TRBJ2-5; a possible D gene is TRBD1 (6 bases). Trimming removed 1 base at V and 5 bases at J, with 12 bases between. The germline CDR1 and CDR2 sequences are SGHRS and YFSETQ. The CDR3 has 14 residues.

This clonotype has more than one count but fewer than ten. This chain uses TRBV6-1 with TRBJ1-4, with D possibly being TRBD1 (6 bases). Germline assignment: CDR1 MNHNS and CDR2 SASEGT. CDR3 length: 18 amino acids. V was trimmed by 6 bases and J by 0 bases, leaving 20 bases between them. The DNA of the CDR3 is TGTGCCAGCAGCCCGGGGTGGGGGGCGAAGTCAACTAATGAAAAACTGTTTTTT. Translation: CASSPGWGAKSTNEKLFF.